This T cell receptor beta chain derives from a study of control samples from healthy donors and cancer patients. Only one count was recorded for this clone. Other DNA sequences in the sample encode the same CDR3. Clones were read by immunoSEQ multiplex PCR, and TCRdb kept only the in-frame ones, dropping some. Found here are fewer than 4,500 clones, 60% to 80% of them singletons; the top ten hold 9% to 10%. The receptor comes from a female donor with melanoma. The material sequenced was formalin-fixed, paraffin-embedded tissue.

The CDR3 DNA is TGTGCCAGCAACAGAGGGTGGGGGACTAGCGGTCCCTACGAGCAGTACTTC. Amino acids: CASNRGWGTSGPYEQYF. The rearrangement joins TRBV21-1 to TRBJ2-7; the DNA was not used to check the table's D call, TRBD2. TRBV21-1 is labeled a pseudogene. The CDR3 contains 17 residues.